This T cell receptor (beta chain) was identified during a study of blood T cell repertoires in COVID-19. About the research overall: Researchers got acute and convalescent COVID-19 samples from the United States, Italy and Spain. In each case, the material was cDNA or gDNA derived from T cells, B-cell-depleted T cells, or PBMCs.

Trimming removed 5 bases from V and 4 bases from J; junction bases left unmatched: 3. The CDR3 spans 13 residues. Germline V gives CDR1 SEHNR, CDR2 FQNEAQ (reference sequence). Assay: immunoSEQ multiplex PCR; the TCRdb copy retains only in-frame clones and omits some. The table lists just over 95,000 clones, 80% to 85% of them singletons. This receptor was taken from a man aged 55 to 69 with acute or convalescent COVID-19. J is TRBJ2-7 and V is TRBV7-9; 9 bases fit TRBD1. The specimen sequenced was peripheral blood. The CDR3 here is CASSHGQGYEQYF. Here the CDR3 DNA reads TGTGCCAGCAGCCACGGACAGGGGTACGAGCAGTACTTC.